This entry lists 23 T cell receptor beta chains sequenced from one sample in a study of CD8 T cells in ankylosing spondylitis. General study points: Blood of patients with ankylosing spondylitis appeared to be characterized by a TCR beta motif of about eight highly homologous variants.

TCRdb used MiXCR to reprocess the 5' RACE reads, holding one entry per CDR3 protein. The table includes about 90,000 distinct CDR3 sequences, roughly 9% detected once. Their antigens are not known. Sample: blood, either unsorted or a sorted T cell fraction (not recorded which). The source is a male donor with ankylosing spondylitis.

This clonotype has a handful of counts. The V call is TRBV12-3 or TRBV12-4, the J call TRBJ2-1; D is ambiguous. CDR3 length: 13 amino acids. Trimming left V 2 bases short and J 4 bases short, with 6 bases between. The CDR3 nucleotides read TGTGCCAGCAGTTTAATCGGATACAATGAGCAGTTCTTC. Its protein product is CASSLIGYNEQFF.

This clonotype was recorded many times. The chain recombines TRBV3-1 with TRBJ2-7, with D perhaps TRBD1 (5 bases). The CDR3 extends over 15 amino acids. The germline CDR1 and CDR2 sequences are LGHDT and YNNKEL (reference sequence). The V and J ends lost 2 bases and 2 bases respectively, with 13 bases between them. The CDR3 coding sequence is TGTGCCAGCAGCCAACCTGACAGAGCACCCTACGAGCAGTACGTC. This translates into CASSQPDRAPYEQYV.

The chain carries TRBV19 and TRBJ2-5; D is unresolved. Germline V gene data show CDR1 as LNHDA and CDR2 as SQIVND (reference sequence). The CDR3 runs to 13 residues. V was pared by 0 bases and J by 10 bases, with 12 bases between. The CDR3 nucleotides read TGTGCCAGTAGTATAGATGAGGAACTTGACCAGTACTTC. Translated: CASSIDEELDQYF.

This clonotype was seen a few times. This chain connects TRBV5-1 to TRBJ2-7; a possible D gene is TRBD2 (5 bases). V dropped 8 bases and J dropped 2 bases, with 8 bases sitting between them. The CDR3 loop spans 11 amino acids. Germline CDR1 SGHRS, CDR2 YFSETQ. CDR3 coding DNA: TGCGCCAGTTCGGGGACCTACGAGCAGTACTTC. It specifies CASSGTYEQYF.

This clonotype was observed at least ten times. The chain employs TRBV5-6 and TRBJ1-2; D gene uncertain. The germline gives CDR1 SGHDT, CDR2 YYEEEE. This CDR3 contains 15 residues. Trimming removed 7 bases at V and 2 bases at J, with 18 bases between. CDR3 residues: CASGPTQPLNYGYTF. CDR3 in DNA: TGTGCCAGCGGCCCGACACAGCCTTTGAACTATGGCTACACCTTC.

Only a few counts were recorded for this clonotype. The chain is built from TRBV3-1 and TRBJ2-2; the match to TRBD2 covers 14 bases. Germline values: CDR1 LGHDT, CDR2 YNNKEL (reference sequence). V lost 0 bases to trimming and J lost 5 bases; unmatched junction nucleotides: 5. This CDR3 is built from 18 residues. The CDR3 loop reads CASSQEGLAGEGTGELFF. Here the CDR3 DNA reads TGTGCCAGCAGCCAAGAGGGACTAGCGGGAGAGGGTACCGGGGAGCTGTTTTTT.

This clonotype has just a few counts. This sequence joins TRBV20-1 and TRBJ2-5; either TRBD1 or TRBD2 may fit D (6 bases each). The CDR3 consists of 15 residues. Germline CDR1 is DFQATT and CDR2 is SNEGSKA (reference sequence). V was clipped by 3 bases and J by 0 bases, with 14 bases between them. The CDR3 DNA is TGCAGTGCTAGGGAGGAGGGGGTCAACCAAGAGACCCAGTACTTC. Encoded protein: CSAREEGVNQETQYF.

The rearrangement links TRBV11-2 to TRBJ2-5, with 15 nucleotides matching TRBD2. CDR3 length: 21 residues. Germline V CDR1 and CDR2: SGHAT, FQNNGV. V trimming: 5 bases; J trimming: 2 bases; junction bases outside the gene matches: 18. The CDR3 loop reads CASSPLFRGGTSGRKQETQYF. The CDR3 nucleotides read TGTGCCAGCAGCCCCCTATTCCGGGGTGGGACTAGCGGGAGGAAGCAAGAGACCCAGTACTTC.

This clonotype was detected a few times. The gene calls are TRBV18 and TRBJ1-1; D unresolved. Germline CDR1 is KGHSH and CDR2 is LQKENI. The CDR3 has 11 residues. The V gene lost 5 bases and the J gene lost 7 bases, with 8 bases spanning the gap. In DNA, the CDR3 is TGTGCCAGCTCAATTAGCAATGAAGCTTTCTTT. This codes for CASSISNEAFF.

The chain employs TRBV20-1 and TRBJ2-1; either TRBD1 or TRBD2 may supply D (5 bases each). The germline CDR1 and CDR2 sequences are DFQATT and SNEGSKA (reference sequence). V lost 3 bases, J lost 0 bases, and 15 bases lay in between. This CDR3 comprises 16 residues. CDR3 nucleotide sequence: TGCAGTGCTAGGGACGTTGAGGGGACCTCCTACAATGAGCAGTTCTTC. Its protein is CSARDVEGTSYNEQFF.

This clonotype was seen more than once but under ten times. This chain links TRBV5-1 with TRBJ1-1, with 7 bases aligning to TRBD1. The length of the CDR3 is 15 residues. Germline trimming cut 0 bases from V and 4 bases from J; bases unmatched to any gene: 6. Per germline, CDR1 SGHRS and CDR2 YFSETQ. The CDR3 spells CASSLGGQIRTEAFF. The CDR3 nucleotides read TGCGCCAGCAGCTTGGGGGGACAGATACGCACTGAAGCTTTCTTT.

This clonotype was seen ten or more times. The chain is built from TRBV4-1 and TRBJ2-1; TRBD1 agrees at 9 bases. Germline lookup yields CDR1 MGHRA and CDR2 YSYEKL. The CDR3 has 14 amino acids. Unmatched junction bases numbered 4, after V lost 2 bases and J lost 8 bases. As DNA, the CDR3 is TGCGCCAGCAGCCAATGGACAGGGGTGGATGAGCAGTTCTTC. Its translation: CASSQWTGVDEQFF.

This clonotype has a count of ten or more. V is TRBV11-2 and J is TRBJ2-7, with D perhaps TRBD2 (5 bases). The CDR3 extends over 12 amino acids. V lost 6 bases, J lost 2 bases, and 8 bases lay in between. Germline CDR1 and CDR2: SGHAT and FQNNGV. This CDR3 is CASSFGTYEQYF. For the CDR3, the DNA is TGTGCCAGCAGTTTCGGGACCTACGAGCAGTACTTC.

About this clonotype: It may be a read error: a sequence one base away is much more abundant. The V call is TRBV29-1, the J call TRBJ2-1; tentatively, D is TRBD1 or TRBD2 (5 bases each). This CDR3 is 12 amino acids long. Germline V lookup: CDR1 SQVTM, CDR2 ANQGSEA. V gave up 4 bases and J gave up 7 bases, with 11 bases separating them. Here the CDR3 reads CSVGLGTNEQFF. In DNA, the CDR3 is TGCAGCGTTGGTCTAGGGACGAATGAGCAGTTCTTC.

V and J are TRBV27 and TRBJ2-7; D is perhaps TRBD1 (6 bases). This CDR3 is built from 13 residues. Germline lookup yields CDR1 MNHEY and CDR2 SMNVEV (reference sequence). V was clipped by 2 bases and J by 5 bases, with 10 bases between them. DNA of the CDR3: TGTGCCAGCAGTTTAGTACAGGGCCACGAGCAGTACTTC. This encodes CASSLVQGHEQYF.

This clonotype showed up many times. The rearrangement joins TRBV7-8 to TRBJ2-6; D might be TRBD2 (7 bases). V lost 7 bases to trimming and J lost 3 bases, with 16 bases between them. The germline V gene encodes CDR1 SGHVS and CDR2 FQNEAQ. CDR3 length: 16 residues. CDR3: CASTRYGGLGANVLTF. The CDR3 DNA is TGTGCCAGCACCCGATACGGGGGGCTTGGGGCCAACGTCCTGACTTTC.

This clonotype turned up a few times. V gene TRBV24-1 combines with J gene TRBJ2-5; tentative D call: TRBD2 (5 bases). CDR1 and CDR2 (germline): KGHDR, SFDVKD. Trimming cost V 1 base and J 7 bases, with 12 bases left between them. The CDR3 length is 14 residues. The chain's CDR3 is CATSDFKAGGTQYF. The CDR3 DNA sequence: TGTGCCACCAGTGATTTTAAGGCCGGAGGGACCCAGTACTTC.

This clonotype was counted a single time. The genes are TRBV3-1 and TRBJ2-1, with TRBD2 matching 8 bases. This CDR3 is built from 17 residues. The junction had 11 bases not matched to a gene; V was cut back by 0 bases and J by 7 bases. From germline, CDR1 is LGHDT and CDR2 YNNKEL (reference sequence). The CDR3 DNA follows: TGTGCCAGCAGCCAAGAAGGAGCGGGAGATCGGCGGAATGAGCAGTTCTTC. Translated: CASSQEGAGDRRNEQFF.

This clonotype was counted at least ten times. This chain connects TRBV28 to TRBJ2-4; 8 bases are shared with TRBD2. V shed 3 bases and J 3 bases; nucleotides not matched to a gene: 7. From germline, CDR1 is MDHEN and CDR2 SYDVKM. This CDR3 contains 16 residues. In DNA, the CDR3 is TGTGCCAGCAGTTTGAAAAGCGGGAGAGTCAAAAACATTCAGTACTTC. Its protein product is CASSLKSGRVKNIQYF.

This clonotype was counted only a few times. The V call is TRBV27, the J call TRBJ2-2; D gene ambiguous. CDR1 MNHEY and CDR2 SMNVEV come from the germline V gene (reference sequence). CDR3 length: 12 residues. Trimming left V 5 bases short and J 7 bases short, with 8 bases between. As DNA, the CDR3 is TGTGCCAGCAGTGTTGGGAACGGGGAGCTGTTTTTT. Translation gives CASSVGNGELFF.

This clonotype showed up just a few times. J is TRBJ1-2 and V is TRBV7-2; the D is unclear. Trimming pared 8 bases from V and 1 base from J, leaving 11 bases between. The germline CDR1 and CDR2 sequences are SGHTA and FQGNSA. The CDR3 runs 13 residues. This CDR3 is CASGYADNYGYTF. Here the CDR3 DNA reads TGTGCCAGCGGATATGCGGATAACTATGGCTACACCTTC.

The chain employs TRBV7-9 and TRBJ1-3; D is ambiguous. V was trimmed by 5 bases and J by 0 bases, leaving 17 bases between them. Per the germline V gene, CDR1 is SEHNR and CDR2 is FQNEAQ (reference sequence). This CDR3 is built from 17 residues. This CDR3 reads CASSPYPDALSGNTIYF. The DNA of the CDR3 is TGTGCCAGCAGCCCCTACCCGGATGCTCTCTCTGGAAACACCATATATTTT.

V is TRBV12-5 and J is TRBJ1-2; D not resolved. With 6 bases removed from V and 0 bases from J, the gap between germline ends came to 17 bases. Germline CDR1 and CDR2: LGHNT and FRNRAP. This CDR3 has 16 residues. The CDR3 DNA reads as TGTGCTAGTGGCGCGACCGGCCCGGGAGCTAACTATGGCTACACCTTC. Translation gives CASGATGPGANYGYTF.